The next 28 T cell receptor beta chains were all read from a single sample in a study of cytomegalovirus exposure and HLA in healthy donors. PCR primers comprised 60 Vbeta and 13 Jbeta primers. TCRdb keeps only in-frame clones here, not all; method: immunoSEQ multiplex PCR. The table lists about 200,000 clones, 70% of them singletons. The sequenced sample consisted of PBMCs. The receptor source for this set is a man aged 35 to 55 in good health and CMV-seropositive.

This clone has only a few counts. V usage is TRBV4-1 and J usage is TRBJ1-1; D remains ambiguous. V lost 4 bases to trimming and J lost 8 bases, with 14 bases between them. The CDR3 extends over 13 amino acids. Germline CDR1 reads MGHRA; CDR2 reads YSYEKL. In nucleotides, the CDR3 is TGCGCCAGCAGCCGCCCGGTCCCTCCCGAAGCTTTCTTT. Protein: CASSRPVPPEAFF.

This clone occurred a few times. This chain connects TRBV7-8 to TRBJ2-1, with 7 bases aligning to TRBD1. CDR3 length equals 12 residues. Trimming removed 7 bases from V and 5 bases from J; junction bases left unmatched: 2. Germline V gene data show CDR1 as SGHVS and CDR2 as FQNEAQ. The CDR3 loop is CASKGQHNEQFF. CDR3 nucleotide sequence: TGTGCCAGCAAGGGACAGCACAATGAGCAGTTCTTC.

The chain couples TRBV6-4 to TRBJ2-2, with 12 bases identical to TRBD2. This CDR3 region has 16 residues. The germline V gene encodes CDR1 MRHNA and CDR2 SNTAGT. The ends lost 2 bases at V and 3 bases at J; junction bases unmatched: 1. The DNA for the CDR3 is TGTGCCAGCAGTGACGCTAGCGGGGGGGACACCGGGGAGCTGTTTTTT. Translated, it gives CASSDASGGDTGELFF.

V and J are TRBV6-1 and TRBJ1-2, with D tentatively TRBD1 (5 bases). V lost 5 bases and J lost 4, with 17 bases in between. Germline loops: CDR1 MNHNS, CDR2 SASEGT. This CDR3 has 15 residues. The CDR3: CASSRPGGESYGYTF. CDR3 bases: TGTGCCAGCAGTCGACCGGGGGGGGAAAGCTATGGCTACACCTTC.

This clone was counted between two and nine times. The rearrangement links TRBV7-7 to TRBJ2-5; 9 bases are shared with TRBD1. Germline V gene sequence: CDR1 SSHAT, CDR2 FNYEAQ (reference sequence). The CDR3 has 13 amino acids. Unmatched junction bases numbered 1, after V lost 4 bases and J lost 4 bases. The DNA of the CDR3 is TGTGCCAGCAGCTCGGACAGGGGAGAGACCCAGTACTTC. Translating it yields CASSSDRGETQYF.

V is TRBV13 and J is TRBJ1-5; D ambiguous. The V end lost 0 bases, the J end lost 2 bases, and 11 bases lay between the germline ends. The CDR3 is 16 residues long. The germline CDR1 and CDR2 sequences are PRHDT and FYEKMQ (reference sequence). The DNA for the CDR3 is TGTGCCAGCAGCTTAGGTCAGGTGAGGGGCAATCAGCCCCAGCATTTT. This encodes CASSLGQVRGNQPQHF.

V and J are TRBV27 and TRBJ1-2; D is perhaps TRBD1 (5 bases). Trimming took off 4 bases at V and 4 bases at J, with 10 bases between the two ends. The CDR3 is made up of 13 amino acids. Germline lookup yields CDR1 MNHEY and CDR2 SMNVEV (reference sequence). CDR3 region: CASSSGGGYGYTF. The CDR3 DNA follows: TGTGCCAGCAGTTCCGGGGGAGGCTATGGCTACACCTTC.

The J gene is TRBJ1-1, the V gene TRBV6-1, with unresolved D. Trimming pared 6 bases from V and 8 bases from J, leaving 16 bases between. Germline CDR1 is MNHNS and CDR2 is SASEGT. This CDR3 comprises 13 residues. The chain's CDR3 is CASSWTPQGEAFF. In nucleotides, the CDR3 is TGTGCCAGCAGCTGGACTCCCCAAGGGGAAGCTTTCTTT.

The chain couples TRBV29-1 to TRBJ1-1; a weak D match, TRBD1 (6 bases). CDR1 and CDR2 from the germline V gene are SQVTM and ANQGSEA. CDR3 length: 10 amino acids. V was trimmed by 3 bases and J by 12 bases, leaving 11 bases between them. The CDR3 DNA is TGCAGCGTTGAGGGGGCCTTTTCTTTCTTT. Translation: CSVEGAFSFF. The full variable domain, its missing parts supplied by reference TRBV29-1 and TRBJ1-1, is SAVISQKPSRDICQRGTSLTIQCQVDSQVTMMFWYRQQPGQSLTLIATANQGSEATYESGFVIDKFPISRPNLTFSTLTVSNMSPEDSSIYLCSVEGAFSFFGQGTRLTVV.

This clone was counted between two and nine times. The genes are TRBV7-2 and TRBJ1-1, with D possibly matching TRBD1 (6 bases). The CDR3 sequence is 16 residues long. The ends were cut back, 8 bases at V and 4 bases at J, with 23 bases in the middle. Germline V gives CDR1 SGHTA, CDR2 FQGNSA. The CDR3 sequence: CASRRDRPLSSTEAFF. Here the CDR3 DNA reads TGTGCCAGCCGCCGCGACAGGCCTCTGAGTAGCACTGAAGCTTTCTTT.

CDR3 sequence (DNA): TGTGCCAGCAGCTTTACAGGGCAAAGGACAGATACGCAGTATTTT. It is translated as CASSFTGQRTDTQYF. The V and J genes are TRBV7-6 and TRBJ2-3; D might be TRBD1 (6 bases). This CDR3 has 15 amino acids. Per germline, CDR1 SGHVS and CDR2 FNYEAQ. V lost 3 bases and J 3 bases, leaving 13 bases between the germline ends.

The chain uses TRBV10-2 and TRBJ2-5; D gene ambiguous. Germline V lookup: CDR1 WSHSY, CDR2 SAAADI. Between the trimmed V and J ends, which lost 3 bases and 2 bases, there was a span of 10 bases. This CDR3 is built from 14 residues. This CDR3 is CASSDQLRQETQYF. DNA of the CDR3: TGCGCCAGCAGTGATCAACTCCGGCAAGAGACCCAGTACTTC.

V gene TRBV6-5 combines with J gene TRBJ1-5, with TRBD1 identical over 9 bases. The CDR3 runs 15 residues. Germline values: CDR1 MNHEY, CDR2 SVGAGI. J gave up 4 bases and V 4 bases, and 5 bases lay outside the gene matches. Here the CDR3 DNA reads TGTGCCAGCAGTTCTGCCGGGACAGGGAATCAGCCCCAGCATTTT. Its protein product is CASSSAGTGNQPQHF.

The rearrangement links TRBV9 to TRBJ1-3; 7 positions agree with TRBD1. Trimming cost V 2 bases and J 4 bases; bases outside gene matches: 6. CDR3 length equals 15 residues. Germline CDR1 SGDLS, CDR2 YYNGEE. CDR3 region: CASSVGSGQGNTIYF. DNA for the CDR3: TGTGCCAGCAGCGTCGGATCGGGACAGGGAAACACCATATATTTT.

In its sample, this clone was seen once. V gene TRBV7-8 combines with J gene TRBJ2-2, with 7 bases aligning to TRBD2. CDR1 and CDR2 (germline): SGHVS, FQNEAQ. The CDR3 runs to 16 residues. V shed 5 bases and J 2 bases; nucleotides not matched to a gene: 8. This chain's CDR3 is CASSPPSGPNTGELFF. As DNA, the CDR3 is TGTGCCAGCAGCCCCCCTAGCGGACCCAACACCGGGGAGCTGTTTTTT.

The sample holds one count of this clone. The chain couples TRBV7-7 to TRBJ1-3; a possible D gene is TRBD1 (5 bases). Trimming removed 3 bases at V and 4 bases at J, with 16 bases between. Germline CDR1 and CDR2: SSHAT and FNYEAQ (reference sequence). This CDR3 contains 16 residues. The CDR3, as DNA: TGTGCCAGCAGCTTTAAGGGGCTAAGAAGAGGAAACACCATATATTTT. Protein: CASSFKGLRRGNTIYF.

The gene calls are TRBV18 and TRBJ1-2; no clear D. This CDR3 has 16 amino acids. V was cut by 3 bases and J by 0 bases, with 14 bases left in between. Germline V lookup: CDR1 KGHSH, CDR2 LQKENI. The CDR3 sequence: CASSPAKGAANYGYTF. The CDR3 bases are TGTGCCAGCTCACCCGCGAAGGGAGCGGCTAACTATGGCTACACCTTC.

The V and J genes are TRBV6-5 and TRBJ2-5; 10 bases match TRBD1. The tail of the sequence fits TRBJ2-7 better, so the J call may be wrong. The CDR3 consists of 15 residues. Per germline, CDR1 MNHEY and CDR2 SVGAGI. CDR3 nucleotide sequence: TGTGCCAGCAGTTTGGGACAGGGGATCGCCTACGAGCAGTACTTC. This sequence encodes CASSLGQGIAYEQYF.

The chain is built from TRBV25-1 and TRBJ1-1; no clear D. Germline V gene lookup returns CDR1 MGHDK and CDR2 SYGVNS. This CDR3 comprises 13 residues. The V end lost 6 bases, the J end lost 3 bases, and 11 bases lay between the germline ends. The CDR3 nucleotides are TGTGCCAGCAGAAATTTTGGAGACACTGAAGCTTTCTTT. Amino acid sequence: CASRNFGDTEAFF.

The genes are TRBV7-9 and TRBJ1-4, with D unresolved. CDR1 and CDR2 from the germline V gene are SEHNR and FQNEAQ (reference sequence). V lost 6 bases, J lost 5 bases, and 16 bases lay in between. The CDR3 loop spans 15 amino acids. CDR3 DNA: TGTGCCAGCAGTCCCATCGGACTGCTCAATGAAAAACTGTTTTTT. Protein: CASSPIGLLNEKLFF. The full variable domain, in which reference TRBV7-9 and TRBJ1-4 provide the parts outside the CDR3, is DTGVSQNPRHKITKRGQNVTFRCDPISEHNRLYWYRQTLGQGPEFLTYFQNEAQLEKSRLLSDRFSAERPKGSFSTLEIQRTEQGDSAMYLCASSPIGLLNEKLFFGSGTQLSVL.

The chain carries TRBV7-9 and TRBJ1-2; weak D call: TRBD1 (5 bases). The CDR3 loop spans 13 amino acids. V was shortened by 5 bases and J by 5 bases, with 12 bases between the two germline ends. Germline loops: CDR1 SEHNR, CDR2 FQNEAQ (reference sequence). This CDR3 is CASSEARVYGYTF. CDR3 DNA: TGTGCCAGCAGCGAAGCCAGGGTTTATGGCTACACCTTC.

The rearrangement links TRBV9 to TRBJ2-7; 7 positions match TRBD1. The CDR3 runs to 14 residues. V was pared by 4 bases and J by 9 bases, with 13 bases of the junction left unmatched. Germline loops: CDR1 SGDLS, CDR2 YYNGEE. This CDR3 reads CASSLGDSVSGQYF. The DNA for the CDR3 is TGTGCCAGCAGCCTTGGGGACAGTGTGTCCGGGCAGTACTTC. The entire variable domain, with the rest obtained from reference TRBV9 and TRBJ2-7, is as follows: DSGVTQTPKHLITATGQRVTLRCSPRSGDLSVYWYQQSLDQGLQFLIQYYNGEERAKGNILERFSAQQFPDLHSELNLSSLELGDSALYFCASSLGDSVSGQYFGPGTRLTVT.

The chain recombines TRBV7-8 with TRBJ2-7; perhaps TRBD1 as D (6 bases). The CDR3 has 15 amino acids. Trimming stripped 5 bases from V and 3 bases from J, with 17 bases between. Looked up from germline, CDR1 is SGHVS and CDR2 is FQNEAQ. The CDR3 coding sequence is TGTGCCAGCAGCGCTACAGGGAGTTGGAACTACGAGCAGTACTTC. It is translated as CASSATGSWNYEQYF.

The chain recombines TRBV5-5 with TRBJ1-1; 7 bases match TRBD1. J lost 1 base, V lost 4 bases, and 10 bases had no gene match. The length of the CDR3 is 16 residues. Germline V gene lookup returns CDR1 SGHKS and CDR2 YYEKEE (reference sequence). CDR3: CASSRDRDIRNTEAFF. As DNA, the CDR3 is TGTGCCAGCAGCCGTGACAGGGACATTCGGAACACTGAAGCTTTCTTT.

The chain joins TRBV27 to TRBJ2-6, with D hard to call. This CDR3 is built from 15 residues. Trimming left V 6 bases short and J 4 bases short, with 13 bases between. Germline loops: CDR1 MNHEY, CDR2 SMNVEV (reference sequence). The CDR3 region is CASRTSFGGANVLTF. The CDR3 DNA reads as TGTGCCAGCAGGACTTCTTTCGGGGGGGCCAACGTCCTGACTTTC.

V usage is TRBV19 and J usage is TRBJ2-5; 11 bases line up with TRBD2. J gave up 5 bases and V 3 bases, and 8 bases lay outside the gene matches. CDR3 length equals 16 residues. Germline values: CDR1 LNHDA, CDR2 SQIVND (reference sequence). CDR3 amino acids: CASSITSSGGRETQYF. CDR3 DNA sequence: TGTGCCAGTAGTATCACCTCTAGCGGGGGGCGGGAGACCCAGTACTTC. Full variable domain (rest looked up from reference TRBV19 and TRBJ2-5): DGGITQSPKYLFRKEGQNVTLSCEQNLNHDAMYWYRQDPGQGLRLIYYSQIVNDFQKGDIAEGYSVSREKKESFPLTVTSAQKNPTAFYLCASSITSSGGRETQYFGPGTRLLVL.

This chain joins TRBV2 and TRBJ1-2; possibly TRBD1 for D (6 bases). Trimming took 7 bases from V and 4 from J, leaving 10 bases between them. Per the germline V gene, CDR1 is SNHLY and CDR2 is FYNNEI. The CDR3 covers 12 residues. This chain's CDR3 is CASTQGFYGYTF. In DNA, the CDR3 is TGTGCCAGCACACAGGGTTTCTATGGCTACACCTTC.

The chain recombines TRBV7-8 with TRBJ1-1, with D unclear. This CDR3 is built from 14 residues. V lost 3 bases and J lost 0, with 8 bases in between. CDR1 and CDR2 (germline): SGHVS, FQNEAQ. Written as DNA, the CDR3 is TGTGCCAGCAGCTTGGGCAGCTTGAACACTGAAGCTTTCTTT. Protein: CASSLGSLNTEAFF.